This T cell receptor (beta chain) was captured in a study of blood T cell repertoires in COVID-19. Across the whole study: The origin of the acute and convalescent COVID-19 samples was the United States, Italy and Spain.

This CDR3 has 14 residues. V lost 4 bases and J lost 0, with 8 bases in between. Germline-derived CDR1 and CDR2 are SGHRS and YFSETQ. Only one count was recorded for this clone. The sample holds other DNA sequences that translate to the same CDR3. The repertoire was sequenced with immunoSEQ multiplex PCR; TCRdb's copy has only in-frame clones and lacks some. Among about 170,000 clones listed, roughly 80% were seen once. This receptor was identified in a human donor with acute or convalescent COVID-19. The donor label of this sample is uncertain. The chain recombines TRBV5-1 with TRBJ1-3; D gene uncertain. Source material: peripheral blood. The CDR3 nucleotides read TGCGCCAGCAGCCCCGGGAACTCTGGAAACACCATATATTTT. This gives the protein CASSPGNSGNTIYF.